Listed here are 30 T cell receptor beta chains from one sample, sequenced in a study of blood T cell repertoires in COVID-19. Assay: immunoSEQ multiplex PCR; the TCRdb copy retains only in-frame clones and omits some. Of some 80,000 clones listed, approximately 90% are singletons. Sequenced material: peripheral blood. These TCRs come from a man aged 50 to 60 with COVID-19, enrolled during active disease.

This chain links TRBV21-1 with TRBJ1-3; the D call in the table, TRBD1, was not verified against the DNA. TRBV21-1 is noted as a pseudogene. This CDR3 has 14 amino acids. The CDR3 DNA reads TGTGCCAGCAGAAGACAGGGTGGAAGAAACACCATATATTTT. The encoded protein is CASRRQGGRNTIYF.

This clone was seen once. The chain employs TRBV6-5 and TRBJ1-5; 7 nucleotides align to TRBD1. CDR3 length: 15 amino acids. Germline V CDR1 and CDR2: MNHEY, SVGAGI. V was clipped by 9 bases and J by 0 bases; unmatched bases: 8. CDR3 amino acids: CASSGGQYSNQPQHF. The CDR3, as DNA: TGTGCCAGTTCAGGGGGGCAATATAGCAATCAGCCCCAGCATTTT.

The chain has TRBV7-2 and TRBJ2-1; 7 bases fit TRBD2. Germline V gene sequence: CDR1 SGHTA, CDR2 FQGNSA. This CDR3 is built from 14 residues. Trimming removed 1 base from V and 8 bases from J; junction bases left unmatched: 5. CDR3 DNA sequence: TGTGCCAGCAGCTTAGGCGGGAGTTCCTATGAGCAGTTCTTC. Protein product: CASSLGGSSYEQFF.

This chain links TRBV28 with TRBJ2-3; 7 positions agree with TRBD1. With V trimmed by 4 bases and J by 2 bases, 6 bases remained unmatched. The CDR3 is 15 amino acids. Germline-derived CDR1 and CDR2 are MDHEN and SYDVKM. Written as DNA, the CDR3 is TGTGCCAGCAGTTCACCGGGACAGCACACAGATACGCAGTATTTT. It specifies CASSSPGQHTDTQYF. Full variable domain (outside the CDR3, taken from reference TRBV28 and TRBJ2-3): DVKVTQSSRYLVKRTGEKVFLECVQDMDHENMFWYRQDPGLGLRLIYFSYDVKMKEKGDIPEGYSVSREKKERFSLILESASTNQTSMYLCASSSPGQHTDTQYFGPGTRLTVL.

The chain joins TRBV5-1 to TRBJ2-3, with 10 bases lining up with TRBD1. With V trimmed by 6 bases and J by 3 bases, 4 bases remained unmatched. The CDR3 sequence is 14 residues long. The germline CDR1 and CDR2 sequences are SGHRS and YFSETQ. Written as DNA, the CDR3 is TGCGCCAGCACACCGGGACAGGGGACAGATACGCAGTATTTT. Protein sequence: CASTPGQGTDTQYF.

The gene calls are TRBV2 and TRBJ2-7, with D maybe TRBD1 (5 bases). V was shortened by 1 base and J by 4 bases, with 11 bases between the two germline ends. Germline V gene sequence: CDR1 SNHLY, CDR2 FYNNEI. The CDR3 has 14 amino acids. CDR3 nucleotides: TGTGCCAGCAGTGAAGGACAGAAGCCGTACGAGCAGTACGTC. Translated, it gives CASSEGQKPYEQYV.

The V and J genes are TRBV9 and TRBJ2-1, with 8 positions matching TRBD1. CDR3 length equals 20 residues. In germline, CDR1 is SGDLS, CDR2 YYNGEE. The junction had 18 bases not matched to a gene; V was cut back by 2 bases and J by 2 bases. In DNA form, the CDR3 reads TGTGCCAGCAGCGTGGCCGGGACAGGTCTAATGGCTTCCACCTACAATGAGCAGTTCTTC. This sequence encodes CASSVAGTGLMASTYNEQFF. The variable domain in full, completed from reference TRBV9 and TRBJ2-1, reads DSGVTQTPKHLITATGQRVTLRCSPRSGDLSVYWYQQSLDQGLQFLIQYYNGEERAKGNILERFSAQQFPDLHSELNLSSLELGDSALYFCASSVAGTGLMASTYNEQFFGPGTRLTVL.

The rearrangement uses TRBV11-1 and TRBJ2-1, with 13 bases matching TRBD2. Per germline, CDR1 SGHAT and CDR2 FQDESV (reference sequence). The CDR3 loop spans 19 amino acids. V was clipped by 0 bases and J by 0 bases; unmatched bases: 5. The CDR3 loop is CASSLAGTSGASSYNEQFF. CDR3 coding DNA: TGTGCCAGCAGCTTAGCGGGGACTAGCGGGGCCAGCTCCTACAATGAGCAGTTCTTC.

This sequence joins TRBV6-2 or TRBV6-3 and TRBJ2-1; 8 positions match TRBD2. The CDR3 length is 16 residues. Germline assignment: CDR1 MNHEY and CDR2 SVGEGT. Trimming took 2 bases from V and 4 from J; bases not matched to a gene: 7. The CDR3, as DNA: TGTGCCAGCAGTTACGGGCTTAGCGGGGTTTACAATGAGCAGTTCTTC. It yields the protein CASSYGLSGVYNEQFF.

The J gene is TRBJ2-3, the V gene TRBV9; 10 bases line up with TRBD2. This CDR3 contains 17 residues. Unmatched junction bases numbered 8, after V lost 0 bases and J lost 4 bases. Germline values: CDR1 SGDLS, CDR2 YYNGEE. This chain's CDR3 is CASSVVGEAGGPDTQYF. For the CDR3, the DNA is TGTGCCAGCAGCGTAGTGGGTGAAGCGGGAGGGCCAGATACGCAGTATTTT.

This chain uses TRBV5-5 with TRBJ2-7; D ambiguous. V gave up 1 base and J gave up 2 bases, with 7 bases separating them. This CDR3 comprises 13 residues. Germline-derived CDR1 and CDR2 are SGHKS and YYEKEE (reference sequence). CDR3 residues: CASSLSMTYEQYV. As DNA, the CDR3 is TGTGCCAGCAGCTTGAGCATGACCTACGAGCAGTACGTC.

The rearrangement links TRBV28 to TRBJ1-2; a weak D match, TRBD1 (6 bases). Trimming took 7 bases from V and 7 from J, leaving 10 bases between them. The CDR3 extends over 11 amino acids. CDR1 is MDHEN and CDR2 is SYDVKM in the germline V gene. The CDR3 sequence is CASTGVSGYTF. CDR3 DNA: TGTGCCAGCACAGGGGTTTCTGGCTACACCTTC.

The chain combines TRBV12-3 or TRBV12-4 with TRBJ2-7, with D possibly being TRBD2 (6 bases). The V end lost 5 bases, the J end lost 3 bases, and 11 bases lay between the germline ends. This CDR3 spans 13 amino acids. In DNA form, the CDR3 reads TGTGCCAGCAGTGGATACGGGAGCTACGAGCAGTACGTC. It codes for CASSGYGSYEQYV.

The V gene is TRBV3-1 (or the pseudogene TRBV3-2), the J gene TRBJ2-3; D remains unclear. The CDR3 has 13 residues. Looked up from germline, CDR1 is LGHDT and CDR2 is YNNKEL (reference sequence). V gave up 0 bases and J gave up 9 bases, with 10 bases separating them. The CDR3 reads CASSQDFRYTQYF. The CDR3 DNA follows: TGTGCCAGCAGCCAAGATTTCAGGTACACGCAGTATTTT.

V gene TRBV3-1 (or the pseudogene TRBV3-2) combines with J gene TRBJ2-2; TRBD2 is a possible D gene (6 bases). Germline CDR1 LGHDT, CDR2 YNNKEL (reference sequence). The CDR3 runs 15 residues. Trimming pared 4 bases from V and 2 bases from J, leaving 11 bases between. The CDR3 nucleotides are TGTGCCAGCAGCCCGGGGACTCCCAACACCGGGGAGCTGTTTTTT. It codes for CASSPGTPNTGELFF.

The J gene is TRBJ2-7, the V gene TRBV5-1; TRBD1 aligns across 10 bases. With 2 bases clipped from V and 3 bases from J, the junction kept 14 bases outside the gene matches. Germline CDR1 and CDR2: SGHRS and YFSETQ. CDR3 length equals 18 residues. The CDR3 region is CASSFRGGTGTGDYEQYF. DNA for the CDR3: TGCGCCAGCAGCTTCCGGGGGGGAACCGGGACAGGGGACTACGAGCAGTACTTC.

The V gene is TRBV6-5, the J gene TRBJ2-5; 11 bases align to TRBD2. Germline CDR1 is MNHEY and CDR2 is SVGAGI. This CDR3 comprises 15 residues. Germline trimming cut 7 bases from V and 3 bases from J; bases unmatched to any gene: 7. The CDR3 reads CASTQMTSGKETQYF. CDR3 bases: TGTGCCAGCACCCAGATGACTAGCGGGAAAGAGACCCAGTACTTC.

The chain recombines TRBV27 with TRBJ2-5; TRBD2 agrees at 7 bases. Per germline, CDR1 MNHEY and CDR2 SMNVEV (reference sequence). Trimming at V came to 3 bases and at J to 4 bases, leaving 2 bases not matched to a gene. The CDR3 has 13 residues. The chain's CDR3 is CASSFAGVETQYF. The CDR3 bases are TGTGCCAGCAGTTTCGCGGGAGTAGAGACCCAGTACTTC.

The chain has TRBV29-1 and TRBJ1-4, with D uncertain. Germline V gene data show CDR1 as SQVTM and CDR2 as ANQGSEA. The CDR3 is made up of 11 amino acids. Deletions cut 3 bases from V and 5 bases from J, with 4 bases between. This CDR3 is CSVDRNEKLFF. The CDR3 nucleotides read TGCAGCGTTGACAGGAATGAAAAACTGTTTTTT.

This chain's CDR3 is CASSPSHRADTGELFF. In nucleotides, the CDR3 is TGTGCCAGTAGCCCGTCGCACAGGGCGGACACCGGGGAGCTGTTTTTT. The chain couples TRBV19 to TRBJ2-2, with D possibly matching TRBD1 (6 bases). CDR3 length: 16 residues. Trimming took 6 bases from V and 3 from J, leaving 17 bases between them. In germline, CDR1 is LNHDA, CDR2 SQIVND (reference sequence).

The chain uses TRBV2 and TRBJ2-6; D is possibly TRBD1 (5 bases). Germline loops: CDR1 SNHLY, CDR2 FYNNEI. Trimming took 2 bases from V and 1 from J, leaving 24 bases between them. CDR3 length equals 21 residues. CDR3 nucleotide sequence: TGTGCCAGCAGTGAATGGGGCCCAAACCCTACTCAAAAATCTGGGGCCAACGTCCTGACTTTC. Its protein product is CASSEWGPNPTQKSGANVLTF.

The chain employs TRBV2 and TRBJ1-5; a weak D match, TRBD1 (6 bases). This CDR3 is 14 amino acids long. Trimming cost V 7 bases and J 1 base, with 11 bases left between them. Germline V gives CDR1 SNHLY, CDR2 FYNNEI. The CDR3 DNA reads TGTGCCAGCATCTTGGACAGAAGCAATCAGCCCCAGCATTTT. Amino acids: CASILDRSNQPQHF.

CDR3 DNA sequence: TGTGCCAGCAGTTTCGGGCGGGAGGGCGAGCAGTACTTC. It codes for CASSFGREGEQYF. The V call is TRBV27, the J call TRBJ2-7; 9 nucleotides match TRBD2. The CDR3 sequence is 13 residues long. V shed 3 bases and J 6 bases; nucleotides not matched to a gene: 3. The germline CDR1 and CDR2 sequences are MNHEY and SMNVEV (reference sequence).

The CDR3 sequence is CASSQGTGTRLDTQYF. The CDR3 DNA is TGCGCCAGCAGCCAAGGCACCGGGACTAGGCTAGATACGCAGTATTTT. The chain is built from TRBV4-1 and TRBJ2-3, with 8 nucleotides matching TRBD2. Trimming at V came to 1 base and at J to 5 bases, leaving 8 bases not matched to a gene. The germline CDR1 and CDR2 sequences are MGHRA and YSYEKL. This CDR3 has 16 residues.

In nucleotides, the CDR3 is TGTGCCAGCAGCCCGAGTCGGGGATTTGAAGAAAAACTGTTTTTT. Protein product: CASSPSRGFEEKLFF. The rearrangement links TRBV3-1 (or the pseudogene TRBV3-2) to TRBJ1-4; D not resolved. The ends were cut back, 4 bases at V and 8 bases at J, with 17 bases in the middle. Germline values: CDR1 LGHDT, CDR2 YNNKEL (reference sequence). This CDR3 region has 15 residues.

The chain joins TRBV2 to TRBJ2-2, with 7 bases matching TRBD1. The V and J ends lost 2 bases and 8 bases, in that order; junction bases with no gene match: 8. This CDR3 region has 15 residues. Germline lookup yields CDR1 SNHLY and CDR2 FYNNEI. The CDR3 DNA sequence: TGTGCCAGCAGTGAAATCTGGTCAGGGGGTGGGGAGCTGTTTTTT. Protein product: CASSEIWSGGGELFF.

V gene TRBV18 combines with J gene TRBJ2-5, with 8 positions matching TRBD1. This CDR3 contains 14 residues. Per germline, CDR1 KGHSH and CDR2 LQKENI. J gave up 1 base and V 4 bases, and 2 bases lay outside the gene matches. CDR3 nucleotides: TGTGCCAGCTCACTTCAGGGGGCCCAAGAGACCCAGTACTTC. As protein: CASSLQGAQETQYF.

CDR3: CASSLWQGSDMNTEAFF. In DNA, the CDR3 is TGTGCCAGCAGCTTATGGCAGGGCAGCGATATGAACACTGAAGCTTTCTTT. The chain recombines TRBV11-2 with TRBJ1-1; possible D gene TRBD1, 5 bases. The CDR3 sequence is 17 residues long. Trimming pared 2 bases from V and 0 bases from J, leaving 16 bases between. Germline V lookup: CDR1 SGHAT, CDR2 FQNNGV.

The chain joins TRBV19 to TRBJ2-1; TRBD2 aligns across 8 bases. The V segment lost 6 bases and the J segment 3 bases; nucleotides outside the gene matches: 7. The CDR3 runs to 15 residues. In germline, CDR1 is LNHDA, CDR2 SQIVND (reference sequence). CDR3 region: CASRGTRGDYNEQFF. CDR3 nucleotides: TGTGCCAGTAGGGGGACTAGAGGGGACTACAATGAGCAGTTCTTC. Together with reference TRBV19 and TRBJ2-1, the CDR3 gives the full variable domain: DGGITQSPKYLFRKEGQNVTLSCEQNLNHDAMYWYRQDPGQGLRLIYYSQIVNDFQKGDIAEGYSVSREKKESFPLTVTSAQKNPTAFYLCASRGTRGDYNEQFFGPGTRLTVL.

This clone is a singleton in its sample. The chain uses TRBV11-2 and TRBJ1-6, with 11 bases matching TRBD1. Germline V lookup: CDR1 SGHAT, CDR2 FQNNGV. With V trimmed by 5 bases and J by 10 bases, 7 bases remained unmatched. This CDR3 has 15 residues. CDR3 region: CASSTGTGGESPLHF. DNA for the CDR3: TGTGCCAGCAGCACCGGGACAGGGGGGGAATCACCCCTCCACTTT.